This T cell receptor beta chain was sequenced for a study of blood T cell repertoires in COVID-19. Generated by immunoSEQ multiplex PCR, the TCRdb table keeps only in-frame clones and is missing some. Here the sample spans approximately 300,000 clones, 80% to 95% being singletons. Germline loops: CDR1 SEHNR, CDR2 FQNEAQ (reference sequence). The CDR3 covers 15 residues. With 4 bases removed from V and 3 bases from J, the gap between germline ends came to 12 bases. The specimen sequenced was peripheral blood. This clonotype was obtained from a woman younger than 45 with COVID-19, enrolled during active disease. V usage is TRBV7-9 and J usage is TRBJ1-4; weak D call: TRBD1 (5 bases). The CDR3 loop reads CASSSRAGSNEKLFF. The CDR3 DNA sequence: TGTGCCAGCAGCTCACGAGCAGGGTCTAATGAAAAACTGTTTTTT.